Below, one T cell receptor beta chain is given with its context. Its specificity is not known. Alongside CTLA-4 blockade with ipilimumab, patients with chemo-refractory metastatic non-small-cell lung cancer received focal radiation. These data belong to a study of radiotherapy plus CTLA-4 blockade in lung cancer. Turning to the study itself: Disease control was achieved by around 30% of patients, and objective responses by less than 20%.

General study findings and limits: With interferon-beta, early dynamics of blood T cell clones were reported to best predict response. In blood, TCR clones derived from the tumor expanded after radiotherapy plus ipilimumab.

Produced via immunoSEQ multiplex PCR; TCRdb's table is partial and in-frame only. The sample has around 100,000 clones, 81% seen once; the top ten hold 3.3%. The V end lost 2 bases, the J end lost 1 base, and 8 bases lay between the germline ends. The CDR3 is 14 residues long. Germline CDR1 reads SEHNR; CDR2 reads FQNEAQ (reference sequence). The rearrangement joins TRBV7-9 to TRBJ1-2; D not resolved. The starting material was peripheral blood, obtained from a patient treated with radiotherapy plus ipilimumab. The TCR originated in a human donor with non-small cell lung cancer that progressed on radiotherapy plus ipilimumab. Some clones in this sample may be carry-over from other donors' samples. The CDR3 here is CASSLLGGNYGYTF. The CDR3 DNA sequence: TGTGCCAGCAGCTTATTAGGTGGTAACTATGGCTACACCTTC. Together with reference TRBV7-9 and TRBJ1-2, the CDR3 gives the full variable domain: DTGVSQNPRHKITKRGQNVTFRCDPISEHNRLYWYRQTLGQGPEFLTYFQNEAQLEKSRLLSDRFSAERPKGSFSTLEIQRTEQGDSAMYLCASSLLGGNYGYTFGSGTRLTVV.